These T cell receptor beta chains were read from a single sample in a study of regulatory T cells in long-lasting Graves disease. Via MiXCR, TCRdb re-called the multiplex PCR reads, giving one row per CDR3 protein. This sample has about 470,000 distinct CDR3 sequences; roughly 15% occur once, and the top ten carry 9.5% to 15%. These data were likewise used in another study, on T cells in Graves' hyperthyroidism and ophthalmopathy.

The input for sequencing was peripheral blood mononuclear cells (PBMCs), taken at new diagnosis, from a patient treated with antithyroid drugs. Receptor source: a man between 35 and 55 years old with Graves disease. CDR3s leave out the opening cysteine and the closing phenylalanine or tryptophan.

v_call cdr3_aa
TRBV13 ASSPSLRIYGYT
TRBV7-2 AGSPPGFNSPLH
TRBV7-9 ASSPRQGTLNTEAF
TRBV27 ASSFTRSDTQY
TRBV10-1 ASSESDPANEQF
TRBV25-1 ASSLGVYNQPQH
TRBV20-1 SARDGRVANSPLH
TRBV5-1 ASSLGGGNQPQH
TRBV18 ASSRSVETQY
TRBV18 ASSPHGGFDNEQF
TRBV27 ASSLSARSEQY
TRBV19 ASGDSFPLH
TRBV15 ATSRERGGGREYNEQF
TRBV11-2 ASSLETSLNEQF
TRBV24-1 ATSGLAPPYEQY
TRBV12-3/TRBV12-4 ASSRVAGHSYEQY
TRBV20-1 SALYRGTGELF
TRBV28 ASSLDPGTTAGYGYT
TRBV6-1 ASSQNSGQYYEQY
TRBV19 ASNPGRGEADTQY
TRBV28 ASLSPSYEQY
TRBV30 AWSQGGYNEQF
TRBV18 ASSEPPHPRNEQF
TRBV4-1 ASSQEAGSSYEQY
TRBV11-2 ASNPSWTHPETQY
TRBV7-8 ASSRQKANEQF
TRBV28 ASSPQGGEETQY
TRBV15 ATRGGGRDTQY
TRBV19 ASSIGSGRQY
TRBV10-3 AIQKGTSGRKGDTQY
TRBV2 ASRGRGLGQPQH
TRBV12-5 ASGSGGPQETQY